This TCR beta chain was obtained from a study of blood T cell repertoires in COVID-19 (dated by TCRdb to between 2020 and 2021). Background for the entire study: Samples covering the acute and convalescent phases of COVID-19 were provided by collaborators in the United States, Italy and Spain. The prospective study material was composed of cDNA or gDNA derived from T cells, B-cell-depleted T cells, or PBMCs. Subjects who had been exposed to COVID-19, were actively infected with it, or had recovered from it provided the deeply sampled blood TCRbeta repertoires that made up the dataset. The repertoires were made available in a free public database intended to serve as a resource for research on the immune response to SARS-CoV-2. The samples were drawn from the first 160 participants of the ongoing ImmuneRACE study and from 1,254 subjects provided by 6 global collaborators. The sample metadata nearly always contained a de-identified subject ID, COVID-19 status, age in years and sex. Where available, HLA class I and class II types were taken from metadata supplied by the sample provider and were not determined by assay-based typing.

TCRbeta CDR3 regions were amplified from genomic DNA by means of the immunoSEQ Assay, a bias-controlled multiplex PCR. The published analysis was carried out like this. Within the assay, amplification of reference gene primers was used to estimate how many nucleated cells each sample contained. To quantify the absolute abundance of each unique TCRbeta CDR3 rearrangement, sequence reads were collapsed and filtered. For each sample, productive Simpson clonality was calculated by taking the square root of Simpson's diversity index across productive rearrangements. TCRdb holds this immuneACCESS table with in-frame rearrangements only. Some clones are missing; in checked studies, unresolved V genes explain under half, and the rest has no known cause. V and J calls and clone size follow that table, whereas D and trimming were derived from the DNA. This sample gives around 400,000 clones in total; approximately 90% of them show up just once. The ten biggest clones cover 0.86% of the sample.

Participants in the prospective study were aged 18 to 89 years, lived in some 24 United States geographic areas, and enrolled through a virtual design. In the prospective study, participants were assigned to cohorts based on the clinical history participants reported in a screening survey and a study questionnaire. Exposed participants were defined as having been in contact with someone with a PCR-confirmed or clinician-diagnosed COVID-19 case within 2 weeks of study entry. Mobile phlebotomists in the prospective study collected whole blood, serum and a nasopharyngeal or oropharyngeal swab from every participant. Additional blood draws and questionnaires over an approximately 2-month period could optionally be provided by prospective study participants. Before DNA extraction, prospective study blood samples were shipped either frozen or at room temperature. Overall study outcomes, separate from this receptor: How much clinical and demographic metadata was included differed by source and by participant, and the metadata was provided uncurated.

Notes on this clone: This receptor's antigen is unknown. It has no much larger one-base neighbor in the sample; base qualities were not kept.

The source is a woman aged 40-49 years who had been exposed to COVID-19. The sample was PBMCs or T cells enriched from blood (not recorded which).

In nucleotide form, the sequence is TGTGCCAGCAGCCCTCGGGCAGGGAATTACAATGAGCAGTTCTTC. It specifies CASSPRAGNYNEQFF. The receptor chain draws on TRBV7-3 and TRBJ2-1, and TRBD1 may be the D gene, going by 5 matching bases. A distance of 15 bases separates the germline ends of V and J, which lose 5 bases and 4 bases respectively. Taken from the germline V gene, the CDR1 and CDR2 loops are SGHTA and FQGTGA. The CDR3 starts with the cysteine, ends with the phenylalanine, and has 15 residues. Left in the record is the CDR3 DNA by itself, 45 bases read in frame from the first base.